These 32 T cell receptor beta chains were all obtained from the same sample, sequenced in a study of T cells in Graves' hyperthyroidism and ophthalmopathy. The CDR3 regions of TCR beta were amplified from RNA transcripts. Initially, a first-round RT-PCR of the TCR CDR3 employed the HTBI primer set. TCRdb itself ran the multiplex PCR reads through MiXCR, one entry per CDR3 protein. Found here are roughly 160,000 distinct CDR3 sequences, roughly 9.4% of them singletons; the top ten hold 22%. Sample: blood. The receptor set was obtained from a woman under 30 with Graves' hyperthyroidism that later progressed to Graves' ophthalmopathy.

This clonotype has only a few counts. The V gene is TRBV28, the J gene TRBJ1-2; D remains unclear. In germline, CDR1 is MDHEN, CDR2 SYDVKM. V was clipped by 1 base and J by 3 bases, with 9 bases between them. The CDR3 is 14 residues long. CDR3 loop: CASSLSGVYYGYTF. The CDR3 DNA sequence: TGTGCCAGCAGTTTATCTGGAGTGTACTATGGCTACACCTTC.

This clonotype was found many times. The gene calls are TRBV2 and TRBJ1-5; tentative D call: TRBD1 (6 bases). Germline loops: CDR1 SNHLY, CDR2 FYNNEI. Deletions cut 6 bases from V and 1 base from J, with 10 bases between. The CDR3 runs 14 residues. The DNA for the CDR3 is TGTGCCAGCAGCTCAGGACAGAGCAATCAGCCCCAGCATTTT. It yields the protein CASSSGQSNQPQHF.

This clonotype was found a few times. The chain has TRBV27 and TRBJ1-2, with D perhaps matching TRBD1 (5 bases). The CDR3 has 14 amino acids. Germline loops: CDR1 MNHEY, CDR2 SMNVEV (reference sequence). V dropped 4 bases and J dropped 2 bases, with 11 bases sitting between them. The DNA of the CDR3 is TGTGCCAGCAGTTCTGCAGGGTACAACTATGGCTACACCTTC. Protein product: CASSSAGYNYGYTF.

Ten or more counts support this clonotype. The gene calls are TRBV2 and TRBJ1-5; tentatively, D is TRBD1 (6 bases). This CDR3 spans 14 amino acids. The ends were cut back, 8 bases at V and 4 bases at J, with 15 bases in the middle. Germline V gene data show CDR1 as SNHLY and CDR2 as FYNNEI. This chain's CDR3 is CASSPLQGNQPQHF. The CDR3 DNA sequence: TGTGCCAGCTCTCCCTTACAGGGAAATCAGCCCCAGCATTTT.

This clonotype occurred many times. The genes are TRBV30 and TRBJ1-2, with TRBD1 matching 8 bases. The CDR3 runs to 15 residues. Germline CDR1 is GTSNPN and CDR2 is SVGIG (reference sequence). Unmatched junction bases numbered 9, after V lost 2 bases and J lost 4 bases. The CDR3 bases are TGTGCCTGGAGTCGGGGGCGGACAGGGCGCTATGGCTACACCTTC. It translates to CAWSRGRTGRYGYTF.

This clonotype was counted once. This rearrangement joins TRBV4-1 to TRBJ2-5; 7 bases agree with TRBD1. The CDR3 has 15 residues. Germline V CDR1 and CDR2: MGHRA, YSYEKL. The J segment lost 2 bases and the V segment lost 2 bases, leaving 5 bases of the junction unmatched. In DNA form, the CDR3 reads TGCGCCAGCAGCCAAAAGGACAGGAAACAAGAGACCCAGTACTTC. Its translation is CASSQKDRKQETQYF.

This clonotype was found many times. This chain uses TRBV7-3 with TRBJ2-3, with 12 bases that match TRBD2. The CDR3 covers 16 residues. Germline V lookup: CDR1 SGHTA, CDR2 FQGTGA. After removal of 4 bases from V and 5 bases from J, the junction contained 7 bases not matched to a gene. The CDR3 is CASSYLAGGQKDTQYF. The CDR3 DNA reads TGTGCCAGCAGCTACCTAGCGGGGGGGCAGAAAGATACGCAGTATTTT.

This clonotype was detected many times. The rearrangement uses TRBV12-3 or TRBV12-4 and TRBJ2-7; no clear D gene. V gave up 1 base and J gave up 6 bases, with 10 bases separating them. The CDR3 extends over 13 amino acids. This CDR3 reads CASSLGSPSEQYF. The CDR3 region has the DNA TGTGCCAGCAGTTTAGGTTCCCCTAGCGAGCAGTACTTC.

The chain carries TRBV25-1 and TRBJ2-5, with D unresolved. In germline, CDR1 is MGHDK, CDR2 SYGVNS. CDR3 length: 13 residues. With 5 bases removed from V and 0 bases from J, the gap between germline ends came to 7 bases. CDR3 DNA sequence: TGTGCCAGCAGTTGGTCCAACCAAGAGACCCAGTACTTC. Protein product: CASSWSNQETQYF.

This clonotype was counted a few times. The chain joins TRBV15 to TRBJ2-2, with TRBD1 matching 7 bases. Germline CDR1 and CDR2: LNHNV and YYDKDF (reference sequence). V was clipped by 1 base and J by 6 bases; unmatched bases: 5. CDR3 length: 15 amino acids. The CDR3 DNA is TGTGCCACCAGCAGAGTAACAGGGGTAGCCGGGGAGCTGTTTTTT. It specifies CATSRVTGVAGELFF. The full variable domain, its missing parts supplied by reference TRBV15 and TRBJ2-2, is DAMVIQNPRYQVTQFGKPVTLSCSQTLNHNVMYWYQQKSSQAPKLLFHYYDKDFNNEADTPDNFQSRRPNTSFCFLDIRSPGLGDTAMYLCATSRVTGVAGELFFGEGSRLTVL.

This clonotype was found many times. The chain carries TRBV20-1 and TRBJ1-1; TRBD1 matches at 10 bases. Germline values: CDR1 DFQATT, CDR2 SNEGSKA (reference sequence). The CDR3 is 13 amino acids. V dropped 6 bases and J dropped 4; count of bases not matched to a gene: 5. The CDR3, as DNA: TGCAGTGCAAGACAGGGGGCGCGCACTGAAGCTTTCTTT. It codes for CSARQGARTEAFF.

This clonotype appeared many times. This chain connects TRBV29-1 to TRBJ1-1; possible D gene TRBD1, 5 bases. The CDR3 sequence is 16 residues long. CDR1 and CDR2 (germline): SQVTM, ANQGSEA. V shed 7 bases and J shed 0 bases, with 21 bases lying between them. In nucleotides, the CDR3 is TGCAGCGCCGGAAGGGCTACGACAGCTATGAACACTGAAGCTTTCTTT. Translating it yields CSAGRATTAMNTEAFF.

Note on this clonotype: This may stem from a read error, because a much larger clone lies one nucleotide away. This chain links TRBV18 with TRBJ2-7; perhaps TRBD2 as D (7 bases). The CDR3 length is 15 residues. The germline gives CDR1 KGHSH, CDR2 LQKENI. The CDR3 loop reads CASPPPWGGHYEQYF. Written as DNA, the CDR3 is TGTGCCAGCCCACCTCCCTGGGGGGGACACTACGAGCAGTACTTC.

The chain joins TRBV7-2 to TRBJ2-1; 11 positions agree with TRBD2. The CDR3 contains 17 residues. Looked up from germline, CDR1 is SGHTA and CDR2 is FQGNSA. After removal of 2 bases from V and 7 bases from J, the junction contained 10 bases not matched to a gene. CDR3 residues: CASSLQGGVAGGNEQFF. CDR3 bases: TGTGCCAGCAGCTTACAGGGGGGGGTAGCGGGGGGGAATGAGCAGTTCTTC.

The rearrangement links TRBV30 to TRBJ2-3; a weak D match, TRBD1 (5 bases). CDR1 GTSNPN and CDR2 SVGIG come from the germline V gene (reference sequence). V lost 5 bases to trimming and J lost 2 bases, with 5 bases between them. The CDR3 has 11 residues. DNA for the CDR3: TGTGCCTGGGGGGCCACAGATACGCAGTATTTT. Translated: CAWGATDTQYF. Together with reference TRBV30 and TRBJ2-3, the CDR3 gives the full variable domain: SQTIHQWPATLVQPVGSPLSLECTVEGTSNPNLYWYRQAAGRGLQLLFYSVGIGQISSEVPQNLSASRPQDRQFILSSKKLLLSDSGFYLCAWGATDTQYFGPGTRLTVL.

Comments on this clonotype: A much larger clone is a single base away; this may be a read error. The V and J genes are TRBV24-1 and TRBJ2-2; D not certain. Deletions cut 2 bases from V and 7 bases from J, with 19 bases between. The CDR3 is 17 amino acids. CDR1 KGHDR and CDR2 SFDVKD come from the germline V gene. This chain's CDR3 is CATSDSEALTYIGELFF. The CDR3 DNA follows: TGTGCCACCAGTGATTCAGAAGCGCTAACCTACATCGGGGAGCTGTTTTTT.

This clonotype was detected many times. The chain recombines TRBV6-1 with TRBJ1-1; D gene uncertain. This CDR3 has 12 residues. The germline gives CDR1 MNHNS, CDR2 SASEGT. The V and J ends lost 1 base and 10 bases respectively, with 10 bases between them. CDR3 sequence: CASSEGGYRAFF. CDR3 DNA: TGTGCCAGCAGTGAAGGAGGGTACCGAGCTTTCTTT.

A few counts support this clonotype. The chain employs TRBV4-1 and TRBJ1-1; TRBD1 matches at 9 bases. Germline V gene sequence: CDR1 MGHRA, CDR2 YSYEKL. This CDR3 is 15 amino acids long. V trimming: 4 bases; J trimming: 1 base; junction bases outside the gene matches: 4. This CDR3 is CASSRDRGTNTEAFF. CDR3 nucleotides: TGCGCCAGCAGCCGAGACAGGGGGACGAACACTGAAGCTTTCTTT.

Many counts were recorded for this clonotype. The V gene is TRBV7-8, the J gene TRBJ1-1; D is perhaps TRBD1 (6 bases). Germline values: CDR1 SGHVS, CDR2 FQNEAQ. The CDR3 length is 15 residues. Trimming took off 5 bases at V and 1 base at J, with 14 bases between the two ends. The CDR3 nucleotides are TGTGCCAGCAGCCCCGACAGGTTTGGGAACACTGAAGCTTTCTTT. The encoded protein is CASSPDRFGNTEAFF.

This clonotype was seen at least ten times. The V call is TRBV6-1, the J call TRBJ2-5, with a possible D match to TRBD1 (6 bases). The CDR3 loop spans 14 amino acids. CDR1 and CDR2 from the germline V gene are MNHNS and SASEGT. V was trimmed by 6 bases and J by 5 bases, leaving 16 bases between them. This CDR3 reads CASRPEQGWETQYF. As DNA, the CDR3 is TGTGCCAGCAGACCAGAACAGGGATGGGAGACCCAGTACTTC.

This clonotype was detected ten times or more. The chain has TRBV29-1 and TRBJ1-2; D perhaps matches TRBD1 (5 bases). CDR3 length: 11 amino acids. Germline V gene lookup returns CDR1 SQVTM and CDR2 ANQGSEA. The germline V and J ends were trimmed by 4 bases and 5 bases, with 8 bases remaining between them. This chain's CDR3 is CSVAQGYGYTF. The CDR3 DNA follows: TGCAGCGTTGCCCAGGGTTATGGCTACACCTTC. Together with reference TRBV29-1 and TRBJ1-2, the CDR3 gives the full variable domain: SAVISQKPSRDICQRGTSLTIQCQVDSQVTMMFWYRQQPGQSLTLIATANQGSEATYESGFVIDKFPISRPNLTFSTLTVSNMSPEDSSIYLCSVAQGYGYTFGSGTRLTVV.

This clonotype was counted many times. The chain has TRBV11-2 and TRBJ1-5; D is unclear. CDR3 length: 13 amino acids. V was pared by 0 bases and J by 4 bases, with 4 bases between. The germline gives CDR1 SGHAT, CDR2 FQNNGV. CDR3: CASSLERNQPQHF. CDR3 DNA sequence: TGTGCCAGCAGCTTAGAACGGAATCAGCCCCAGCATTTT.

This clonotype was recorded many times. The chain joins TRBV7-2 to TRBJ1-1, with D hard to call. The CDR3 has 11 amino acids. Trimming shortened V by 6 bases and J by 11 bases, and 13 bases separated the two germline ends. Germline CDR1 is SGHTA and CDR2 is FQGNSA. The CDR3 here is CASRNEGLAFF. Written as DNA, the CDR3 is TGTGCCAGCAGAAACGAAGGGTTGGCTTTCTTT. The full variable domain, rest sourced from reference TRBV7-2 and TRBJ1-1, is GAGVSQSPSNKVTEKGKDVELRCDPISGHTALYWYRQSLGQGLEFLIYFQGNSAPDKSGLPSDRFSAERTGGSVSTLTIQRTQQEDSAVYLCASRNEGLAFFGQGTRLTVV.

This clonotype has only a few counts. The genes are TRBV30 and TRBJ2-1, with D perhaps given as TRBD1 or TRBD2 (5 bases each). This CDR3 region has 15 residues. V gave up 5 bases and J gave up 0 bases, with 14 bases separating them. Germline V lookup: CDR1 GTSNPN, CDR2 SVGIG (reference sequence). The DNA of the CDR3 is TGTGCCTGGGGCCCCGGGGCCAGCTCCTACAATGAGCAGTTCTTC. Its protein product is CAWGPGASSYNEQFF.

This chain joins TRBV19 and TRBJ1-6, with no clear D. Germline V gene lookup returns CDR1 LNHDA and CDR2 SQIVND (reference sequence). V was pared by 7 bases and J by 7 bases, with 8 bases between. The length of the CDR3 is 12 residues. Written as DNA, the CDR3 is TGTGCCAGTACCATGGGGAATTCACCCCTCCACTTT. Its translation is CASTMGNSPLHF.

There are many counts of this clonotype. V and J are TRBV24-1 and TRBJ2-1; D may be TRBD2 (6 bases). CDR3 length: 15 amino acids. V lost 6 bases to trimming and J lost 5 bases, with 16 bases between them. In germline, CDR1 is KGHDR, CDR2 SFDVKD. In DNA, the CDR3 is TGTGCCACCAGTCATCCGGGAGTGGGAAACAATGAGCAGTTCTTC. Encoded protein: CATSHPGVGNNEQFF.

This clonotype was counted ten times or more. The chain has TRBV20-1 and TRBJ2-7, with TRBD2 matching over 10 bases. CDR1 DFQATT and CDR2 SNEGSKA come from the germline V gene (reference sequence). V gave up 3 bases and J gave up 5 bases; unmatched junction bases: 10. The CDR3 runs 15 residues. As DNA, the CDR3 is TGCAGTGCTAGGTTATACGAGCGGGGGGGCGACGAGCAGTACTTC. Its translation: CSARLYERGGDEQYF.

There are a few counts of this clonotype. One end of the junction varies from germline; a read error may be responsible. V is TRBV6-2 or TRBV6-3 and J is TRBJ1-1; D gene ambiguous. This CDR3 spans 16 amino acids. From germline, CDR1 is MNHEY and CDR2 SVGEGT. The CDR3 bases are TGTGCCAGCAGTTACGTTAGGGTTTTTTTTGGTACTGAAGCTTGCTTT. Protein product: CASSYVRVFFGTEACF.

This chain connects TRBV19 to TRBJ1-2; 7 bases are shared with TRBD1. The V gene's germline CDR1 is LNHDA and CDR2 SQIVND (reference sequence). CDR3 size: 15 residues. Germline trimming cut 0 bases from V and 4 bases from J; bases unmatched to any gene: 5. In nucleotides, the CDR3 is TGTGCCAGTAGTATAGATGGCAGGGGGGTCTATGGCTACACCTTC. Translation gives CASSIDGRGVYGYTF.

The table lists this clonotype with many counts. The chain has TRBV27 and TRBJ2-2; 7 bases match TRBD1. The CDR3 is 18 residues long. The V and J ends lost 6 bases and 2 bases, in that order; junction bases with no gene match: 15. Looked up from germline, CDR1 is MNHEY and CDR2 is SMNVEV (reference sequence). Written as DNA, the CDR3 is TGTGCCAGCAGCAGAGTCCCCCCGACAGGGATAAACACCGGGGAGCTGTTTTTT. Translating gives CASSRVPPTGINTGELFF.

The gene calls are TRBV19 and TRBJ2-1; D ambiguous. The V end lost 4 bases, the J end lost 4 bases, and 11 bases lay between the germline ends. Germline V CDR1 and CDR2: LNHDA, SQIVND (reference sequence). This CDR3 has 14 residues. CDR3 amino acids: CASSTVEIYNEQFF. The DNA of the CDR3 is TGTGCCAGTAGTACTGTCGAAATATACAATGAGCAGTTCTTC.

This clonotype was counted at least ten times. The gene calls are TRBV29-1 and TRBJ2-3; maybe TRBD2 (6 bases). In germline, CDR1 is SQVTM, CDR2 ANQGSEA. This CDR3 has 13 amino acids. V lost 6 bases, J lost 3 bases, and 13 bases lay in between. DNA for the CDR3: TGCAGCGTAGGGGCGGGGCAGACAGATACGCAGTATTTT. Residues: CSVGAGQTDTQYF.